One and the same sample provided the 4 T cell receptor beta chains below, sequenced in a study of blood T cells in healthy people across ages. Combining a sample-barcoded 5' primer with a J-beta primer mix, a second PCR ran for about 7 to 11 cycles. TCRdb ran MiXCR on the 5' RACE reads and lists one entry per CDR3 protein. The sample comprises 890,000 or so distinct CDR3 sequences, 62% of which are singletons, and around a quarter rests with the top ten. Specimen: blood. These receptors originate from a man aged 30-40 years in good health.

The chain recombines TRBV12-3 or TRBV12-4 with TRBJ1-3, with a tentative D call TRBD1 (5 bases). V lost 8 bases, J lost 2 bases, and 16 bases lay in between. The CDR3 sequence is 15 residues long. CDR3 sequence: CASVAQATPGNTIYF. As DNA, the CDR3 is TGTGCCAGCGTAGCACAGGCCACTCCTGGAAACACCATATATTTT.

This chain connects TRBV28 to TRBJ2-7, with 11 bases aligning to TRBD1. Germline values: CDR1 MDHEN, CDR2 SYDVKM. V was clipped by 6 bases and J by 4 bases; unmatched bases: 11. There are 16 residues in the CDR3. CDR3 DNA sequence: TGTGCCAGCAGCACCGTCAGGACAGGGGGCGTGTACGAGCAGTACTTC. Protein sequence: CASSTVRTGGVYEQYF.

This clonotype has just a few counts. V and J are TRBV10-3 and TRBJ2-3; 7 bases are a match to TRBD2. The CDR3 is 14 amino acids. Germline CDR1 is ENHRY and CDR2 is SYGVKD. The V and J ends lost 8 bases and 3 bases, in that order; junction bases with no gene match: 8. CDR3 sequence reads: CAISLGGGTDTQYF. CDR3 coding DNA: TGTGCCATCTCCCTTGGCGGGGGTACAGATACGCAGTATTTT.

The chain employs TRBV20-1 and TRBJ1-6; D is unclear. In germline, CDR1 is DFQATT, CDR2 SNEGSKA (reference sequence). Deletions cut 7 bases from V and 7 bases from J, with 11 bases between. The CDR3 is 12 amino acids. This CDR3 is CSELPLNSPLHF. The DNA for the CDR3 is TGCAGTGAGCTGCCCCTAAATTCACCCCTCCACTTT.